One T cell receptor beta chain is described in this entry. Its antigen remains undetermined. No base-level quality is on record; no much larger clone is a single base apart. The intended sense of this specimen's time point label: naive CD8 control sorted from an acute-time-point sample. Enrolled in the Montreal Hepatitis C Cohort (HEPCO) in Canada, the donors were people who inject drugs, and these donors were followed every 3 months. A positive HCV RNA or antibody test that followed a negative test within the previous 24 weeks was the definition used for acute primary HCV infection. Cells were surface stained with CD3, CD8 and CD45RO antibodies, and an aqua fixable dye was used to exclude dead cells. Fewer than ten spontaneous resolvers, defined by HCV RNA clearance within 24 weeks, were included in the cohort. Frozen stocks of peripheral blood mononuclear cells were first thawed, after which negative isolation of CD8+ T cells was carried out using the MACS CD8+ T cell Isolation Kit. Cells were sorted on a BD FACSAria II cell sorter.

The data derive from a study of CD8 T cells in acute hepatitis C reinfection (dated by TCRdb to the early 2020s). In the study overall: Both during acute infection and after viral clearance, the study profiled the TCRbeta repertoire of CD8+ T cells that were specific for the HCV NS3-1073 epitope. Paired acute and follow-up samples were contributed by four of the spontaneous resolvers. The paper as a whole reports these results and caveats: Follow-up repertoires were not available for chronically infected subjects, because NS3-1073 specific cells were too rare to be sorted. Regardless of outcome, fewer than 15 public clonotypes were found, and one public clonotype used V04-02/J02-02. Because bulk sequencing covered only the TCRbeta chain, the alphabeta pairing of the public clonotypes could not be determined. TRBV04 and TRBV06 gene families were preferentially used in all groups, and this usage was not explained by overrepresentation in the naive pool. Few CDR3 sequences were shared with other epitopes, and differences in sequencing approaches may have limited exact matching. High diversity was observed in NS3-1073 specific repertoires, and no significant differences in diversity were found between acute resolver, follow-up resolver and acute chronic samples.

V is pruned by 1 base and J by 5 bases, leaving 14 bases of the junction without a gene match. Reading from cysteine to phenylalanine, the CDR3 counts 18 amino acids. Solely the CDR3 DNA is kept, with 54 bases framed from the first base. Reading the germline V gene (reference sequence) gives CDR1 LNHNV and CDR2 YYDKDF. The FACS-sorted cells had their genomic DNA extracted, and the commercial immunoSEQ service was used to sequence the TCRbeta chains. The study's own analysis went as follows. ImmunoSEQ Analyzer software v3.0 and R v3.5.1 were the tools used to analyze the repertoire data. Only productive rearrangements were analyzed, because sequences with stop codons or out-of-frame rearrangements were removed. Simpson diversity, Shannon entropy, CDR3 length and nucleotide addition metrics were supplied by the sequencing provider. Based on frequency, clonotypes were placed into dominant, sub-dominant, low or lowest abundance groups, and clonotypes under 0.1% were left out of most analyses. A CDR3 amino acid clonotype was called public when found in at least two subjects at a cumulative frequency of at least 0.5%. TCRdb holds this immuneACCESS table with in-frame rearrangements only. Some clones are missing; in checked studies, unresolved V genes explain under half, and the rest has no known cause. V, J and clone size are taken as reported in that table, and D and trimming were inferred from the DNA itself. This sample has 30,000 to 40,000 clones in its table, and approximately 85% of those were observed once. Over 9.5% of the sample is held by the ten biggest clonotypes.

In this chain, TRBV15 is recombined with TRBJ1-2; 9 middle bases align to TRBD1. The source of this sequence is a woman aged 18 to 35 who spontaneously cleared hepatitis C infection. Specimen: naive CD8+ T cells from PBMCs. This sample's cell subset or site label indicates: sorted total naive CD45RO-negative CD8+ T cells. The DNA sequence is as follows: TGTGCCACCAGCAGAGCCGGAACAGGGGGCGAATTGGCTTATGGCTACACCTTC. The encoded protein is CATSRAGTGGELAYGYTF.